The source of this T cell receptor (beta chain) is a study of monozygotic twins with inflammatory bowel disease. Germline CDR1 reads LGHDT; CDR2 reads YNNKEL (reference sequence). The CDR3 loop spans 15 amino acids. Each sample had eight separate cDNA synthesis reactions. No DNA is given; TCRdb re-called the 5' RACE reads and lists each CDR3 protein once. Its clone listing holds 440,000 or so distinct CDR3 sequences. Sequenced material: blood. J is TRBJ2-5 and V is TRBV3-1; the D gene TCRdb calls, TRBD1, cannot be checked with no DNA. The TCR originated in a human donor with ulcerative colitis or Crohn's disease, or a healthy co-twin of an affected twin (not recorded which). This chain's CDR3 is CASSQGGTAQETQYF.